This T cell receptor (beta chain) came from a study of T cell responses to AZD1222 COVID-19 vaccine. V lost 7 bases and J lost 8; bases outside the gene matches: 13. The length of the CDR3 is 15 residues. The germline V gene encodes CDR1 SEHNR and CDR2 FQNEAQ (reference sequence). TCRdb's copy holds only in-frame clones and misses some; the assay was immunoSEQ multiplex PCR. The data show some 120,000 clones, over 90% seen once. Overall study findings and caveats: The number of AZD1222 recipients seropositive at baseline was only 6 or 7. No repertoire was sampled before or during the peak T cell response, only after it.

Comment on this clone: No antigen is known for it.

The specimen comprised peripheral blood, sampled on day 0 of AZD1222 vaccination. This receptor was identified in an adult in good health. The chain joins TRBV7-9 to TRBJ1-2, with 10 nucleotides matching TRBD1. CDR3 residues: CASTPSGTGVDGYTF. CDR3 nucleotide sequence: TGTGCCAGCACCCCCTCTGGGACAGGGGTCGACGGCTACACCTTC. The entire variable domain, with the rest obtained from reference TRBV7-9 and TRBJ1-2, is as follows: DTGVSQNPRHKITKRGQNVTFRCDPISEHNRLYWYRQTLGQGPEFLTYFQNEAQLEKSRLLSDRFSAERPKGSFSTLEIQRTEQGDSAMYLCASTPSGTGVDGYTFGSGTRLTVV.